These T cell receptor beta chains were read from a single sample in a study of cytomegalovirus exposure and HLA in healthy donors. Here immunoSEQ multiplex PCR was the method, and the copy in TCRdb shows in-frame clones only, minus some. The table records roughly 120,000 clones, roughly 9% of them present only once. Sequenced material: PBMCs. Source of these receptors: a man aged 30 to 45 in good health and CMV-seronegative. Both conserved end residues are part of each CDR3. Each record gives: D gene, J gene, CDR3 length, clone size, V gene, CDR3 protein, CDR3 DNA. D genes are given only for firm matches. Part of the rows lack a size; the others show once, few, many or a class for expanded clones.

D: NA
J: TRBJ2-2
length: 15
size: NA
V: TRBV13
CDR3: CASSGNRMNTGELFF
DNA: TGTGCCAGCAGCGGAAACAGGATGAACACCGGGGAGCTGTTTTTT

D: TRBD2
J: TRBJ2-1
length: 16
size: few
V: TRBV2
CDR3: CASSVRLAPDYNEQFF
DNA: TGTGCCAGCAGTGTAAGACTAGCACCTGACTACAATGAGCAGTTCTTC

D: NA
J: TRBJ1-2
length: 18
size: NA
V: TRBV21-1
CDR3: CASSKRGKVYGAMGGYTF
DNA: TGTGCCAGCAGCAAAAGGGGGAAGGTGTACGGAGCGATGGGGGGCTACACCTTC

D: TRBD2
J: TRBJ2-1
length: 17
size: NA
V: TRBV14
CDR3: CASSRGLAGPTYNEQFF
DNA: TGTGCCAGCAGCCGCGGCCTAGCGGGGCCTACCTACAATGAGCAGTTCTTC

D: NA
J: TRBJ2-7
length: 16
size: NA
V: TRBV28
CDR3: CASSFPRAGRSYEQYF
DNA: TGTGCCAGCAGTTTTCCAAGGGCGGGCCGCTCCTACGAGCAGTACTTC

D: NA
J: TRBJ1-1
length: 11
size: NA
V: TRBV20-1
CDR3: CSALGRLGAFF
DNA: TGCAGTGCTCTTGGGAGATTGGGGGCTTTCTTT

D: NA
J: TRBJ1-5
length: 16
size: NA
V: TRBV19
CDR3: CASSPYRVSSNQPQHF
DNA: TGTGCCAGTAGTCCCTACAGGGTATCTAGCAATCAGCCCCAGCATTTT

D: TRBD2
J: TRBJ2-1
length: 14
size: few
V: TRBV27
CDR3: CASSLSSGRGEQFF
DNA: TGTGCCAGCAGTTTATCTAGCGGGAGGGGTGAGCAGTTCTTC

D: NA
J: TRBJ2-2
length: 12
size: NA
V: TRBV29-1
CDR3: CSVGRNTGELFF
DNA: TGCAGCGTGGGCAGGAACACCGGGGAGCTGTTTTTT

D: NA
J: TRBJ1-5
length: 14
size: few
V: TRBV7-2
CDR3: CASSLSQLRWPQHF
DNA: TGTGCCAGCAGCTTATCTCAACTCCGTTGGCCCCAGCATTTT

D: NA
J: TRBJ2-1
length: 15
size: NA
V: TRBV19
CDR3: CASIPLGGSYNEQFF
DNA: TGTGCCAGTATCCCGCTAGGAGGCTCCTACAATGAGCAGTTCTTC

D: TRBD2
J: TRBJ2-3
length: 16
size: few
V: TRBV29-1
CDR3: CSVGRVAGGSTDTQYF
DNA: TGCAGCGTGGGGCGGGTAGCGGGGGGGAGCACAGATACGCAGTATTTT

D: TRBD1
J: TRBJ1-4
length: 19
size: NA
V: TRBV7-9
CDR3: CASSSASPGQGRLDEKLFF
DNA: TGTGCCAGCAGCTCCGCCTCTCCGGGACAGGGGCGACTCGATGAAAAACTGTTTTTT

D: TRBD2
J: TRBJ2-3
length: 14
size: few
V: TRBV19
CDR3: CASSSGLARRTQYF
DNA: TGTGCCAGTAGTAGTGGACTAGCGAGGCGGACGCAGTATTTT

D: TRBD1
J: TRBJ2-2
length: 15
size: NA
V: TRBV2
CDR3: CASRRRQGQNGELFF
DNA: TGTGCCAGCAGGCGTCGACAGGGACAGAACGGGGAGCTGTTTTTT

D: NA
J: TRBJ1-1
length: 15
size: NA
V: TRBV5-8
CDR3: CASSLLTGENTEAFF
DNA: TGTGCCAGCAGCTTGTTAACCGGGGAGAACACTGAAGCTTTCTTT

D: NA
J: TRBJ2-5
length: 15
size: NA
V: TRBV7-9
CDR3: CASSRNQAQAETQYF
DNA: TGTGCCAGCAGCCGCAACCAGGCGCAAGCAGAGACCCAGTACTTC

D: NA
J: TRBJ2-7
length: 17
size: NA
V: TRBV11-2
CDR3: CASSLGKEGKFPYEQYF
DNA: TGTGCCAGCAGCTTAGGCAAGGAGGGGAAATTCCCCTACGAGCAGTACTTC

D: TRBD1
J: TRBJ2-6
length: 17
size: few
V: TRBV6-4
CDR3: CASSDSRDRAGANVLTF
DNA: TGTGCCAGCAGTGACTCCCGGGACAGGGCTGGGGCCAACGTCCTGACTTTC

D: NA
J: TRBJ2-3
length: 17
size: few
V: TRBV18
CDR3: CASSSAGRGRTTDTQYF
DNA: TGTGCCAGCTCCTCTGCCGGGAGGGGGCGGACCACAGATACGCAGTATTTT

D: NA
J: TRBJ1-6
length: 14
size: few
V: TRBV5-1
CDR3: CASSLDPGRSPLHF
DNA: TGCGCCAGCAGCTTGGATCCAGGGCGTTCACCCCTCCACTTT

D: NA
J: TRBJ1-4
length: 11
size: NA
V: TRBV19
CDR3: CASRNGEKLFF
DNA: TGTGCCAGTAGAAACGGGGAAAAACTGTTTTTT

D: NA
J: TRBJ2-2
length: 14
size: NA
V: TRBV18
CDR3: CASSPEGPTGELFF
DNA: TGTGCCAGCTCACCAGAGGGCCCCACAGGGGAGCTGTTTTTT

D: NA
J: TRBJ2-6
length: 17
size: few
V: TRBV28
CDR3: CASSTRQLSSGANVLTF
DNA: TGTGCCAGCAGTACGAGACAGCTAAGCTCTGGGGCCAACGTCCTGACTTTC

D: NA
J: TRBJ2-2
length: 16
size: NA
V: TRBV18
CDR3: CASSLGLIANTGELFF
DNA: TGTGCCAGCTCACTGGGACTCATCGCGAACACCGGGGAGCTGTTTTTT

D: NA
J: TRBJ1-1
length: 15
size: NA
V: TRBV4-3
CDR3: CASSQDSNRGAEAFF
DNA: TGCGCCAGCAGCCAAGATTCGAATAGGGGCGCTGAAGCTTTCTTT

D: NA
J: TRBJ2-5
length: 13
size: few
V: TRBV10-1
CDR3: CASSLNPWETQYF
DNA: TGCGCCAGCAGTCTAAATCCTTGGGAGACCCAGTACTTC

D: TRBD1
J: TRBJ1-2
length: 17
size: once
V: TRBV7-9
CDR3: CASSDKNRGNVKYGYTF
DNA: TGTGCCAGCAGCGATAAAAACAGGGGGAATGTGAAGTATGGCTACACCTTC

D: NA
J: TRBJ1-5
length: 12
size: NA
V: TRBV28
CDR3: CAQSEGAQPQHF
DNA: TGTGCCCAAAGCGAGGGAGCCCAGCCCCAGCATTTT

D: NA
J: TRBJ2-2
length: 14
size: NA
V: TRBV5-6
CDR3: CASTFVSGTGELFF
DNA: TGTGCCAGCACCTTTGTTAGCGGTACCGGGGAGCTGTTTTTT

D: NA
J: TRBJ2-1
length: 16
size: NA
V: TRBV4-2
CDR3: CASSQDLASIGNEQFF
DNA: TGTGCCAGCAGCCAAGACCTAGCGAGTATTGGGAATGAGCAGTTCTTC

D: TRBD2
J: TRBJ2-7
length: 16
size: few
V: TRBV7-8
CDR3: CASSSPGLDKGFEQYF
DNA: TGTGCCAGCAGCTCGCCGGGACTAGACAAAGGTTTCGAGCAGTACTTC

D: TRBD1
J: TRBJ1-1
length: 14
size: NA
V: TRBV12-5
CDR3: CASGRQGGNTEAFF
DNA: TGTGCTAGTGGTAGACAGGGGGGTAACACTGAAGCTTTCTTT

D: TRBD1
J: TRBJ1-2
length: 14
size: NA
V: TRBV4-3
CDR3: CASSQAGTGYGYTF
DNA: TGCGCCAGCAGCCAGGCCGGGACAGGGTATGGCTACACCTTC

D: NA
J: TRBJ1-4
length: 14
size: NA
V: TRBV5-4
CDR3: CASSQGGVNEKLFF
DNA: TGTGCCAGCAGCCAAGGGGGAGTTAATGAAAAACTGTTTTTT

D: TRBD2
J: TRBJ2-3
length: 14
size: few
V: TRBV19
CDR3: CASRLAGGTDTQYF
DNA: TGTGCCAGTCGTCTAGCGGGGGGCACAGATACGCAGTATTTT

D: TRBD1
J: TRBJ2-7
length: 16
size: NA
V: TRBV19
CDR3: CASSSSLDRETYEQYF
DNA: TGTGCCAGTAGTTCTTCCCTCGACAGGGAAACCTACGAGCAGTACTTC

D: TRBD2
J: TRBJ2-2
length: 17
size: NA
V: TRBV7-2
CDR3: CASSLGGLAGGHRELFF
DNA: TGTGCCAGCAGCTTAGGGGGACTAGCGGGGGGGCACCGGGAGCTGTTTTTT

D: TRBD2
J: TRBJ2-1
length: 16
size: few
V: TRBV4-1
CDR3: CASSRRGLADDNEQFF
DNA: TGCGCCAGCAGCCGCCGTGGGCTAGCGGACGACAATGAGCAGTTCTTC

D: TRBD1
J: TRBJ2-4
length: 15
size: few
V: TRBV30
CDR3: CAWTWDRRAKNIQYF
DNA: TGTGCCTGGACCTGGGACAGACGGGCCAAAAACATTCAGTACTTC

D: TRBD1
J: TRBJ1-3
length: 14
size: NA
V: TRBV6-5
CDR3: CASSYRGRGNTIYF
DNA: TGTGCCAGCAGTTACAGGGGGCGCGGAAACACCATATATTTT

D: TRBD1
J: TRBJ1-4
length: 15
size: NA
V: TRBV18
CDR3: CASSPQGATNEKLFF
DNA: TGTGCCAGCTCACCCCAGGGGGCGACTAATGAAAAACTGTTTTTT

D: TRBD1
J: TRBJ1-2
length: 15
size: NA
V: TRBV6-5
CDR3: CASSYSRDSNYGYTF
DNA: TGTGCCAGCAGTTACTCGAGGGACAGTAACTATGGCTACACCTTC

D: TRBD1
J: TRBJ2-6
length: 18
size: NA
V: TRBV18
CDR3: CASSPPAGGVSGANVLTF
DNA: TGTGCCAGCTCACCACCGGCAGGGGGAGTGTCTGGGGCCAACGTCCTGACTTTC

D: NA
J: TRBJ1-2
length: 15
size: NA
V: TRBV6-5
CDR3: CASRGELGSAYGYTF
DNA: TGTGCCAGCAGGGGAGAGCTGGGCTCAGCCTATGGCTACACCTTC

D: TRBD2
J: TRBJ2-3
length: 15
size: few
V: TRBV30
CDR3: CAWSVGGGRADTQYF
DNA: TGTGCCTGGAGTGTAGGTGGGGGGAGGGCAGATACGCAGTATTTT

D: TRBD2
J: TRBJ2-3
length: 17
size: few
V: TRBV5-6
CDR3: CASSLLGLAEITDTQYF
DNA: TGTGCCAGCAGCCTACTGGGACTAGCGGAGATCACAGATACGCAGTATTTT

D: TRBD1
J: TRBJ1-5
length: 15
size: NA
V: TRBV6-5
CDR3: CASSPYTGGQQPQHF
DNA: TGTGCCAGCAGCCCTTATACAGGGGGGCAACAGCCCCAGCATTTT

D: TRBD1
J: TRBJ2-5
length: 12
size: NA
V: TRBV29-1
CDR3: CSVVTGGETQYF
DNA: TGCAGCGTAGTGACAGGGGGTGAGACCCAGTACTTC

D: NA
J: TRBJ2-1
length: 14
size: NA
V: TRBV6-1
CDR3: CATAKDTFYNEQFF
DNA: TGTGCCACTGCCAAGGACACCTTTTACAATGAGCAGTTCTTC

D: NA
J: TRBJ2-1
length: 15
size: few
V: TRBV7-6
CDR3: CASSRPIDSGNEQFF
DNA: TGTGCCAGCAGCCGACCTATTGACTCGGGGAATGAGCAGTTCTTC

D: TRBD1
J: TRBJ2-7
length: 15
size: few
V: TRBV5-8
CDR3: CASSSTGQGMYEQYF
DNA: TGTGCCAGCAGCTCCACGGGACAGGGCATGTACGAGCAGTACTTC

D: TRBD2
J: TRBJ2-1
length: 15
size: NA
V: TRBV5-5
CDR3: CASSLALAERHEQFF
DNA: TGTGCCAGCAGCTTGGCCCTAGCGGAGCGCCATGAGCAGTTCTTC

D: TRBD2
J: TRBJ2-3
length: 15
size: few
V: TRBV5-4
CDR3: CASSASGRSTDTQYF
DNA: TGTGCCAGCAGCGCTAGCGGGAGGAGCACAGATACGCAGTATTTT